The present T cell receptor (beta chain) was sequenced within a study of T-cell reconstitution after alpha-beta-depleted transplantation in children. Unique molecular identifiers were incorporated into the prepared TCRbeta library. MiXCR was run by TCRdb on the PCR reads, yielding one entry per CDR3 protein. Of fewer than 90,000 distinct CDR3 sequences in the sample, approximately 7.3% were seen once. In its sample, this clonotype was seen many times. V was shortened by 2 bases and J by 5 bases, with 10 bases between the two germline ends. Germline values: CDR1 SGHVS, CDR2 FQNEAQ. CDR3 length equals 14 residues.

This receptor was obtained from a human donor who donated a stem cell graft to a child with acute lymphoblastic leukemia. This rearrangement joins TRBV7-8 to TRBJ2-1, with D hard to call. This material consisted of PBMCs from the stem cell graft donor, taken from the stem cell graft. DNA of the CDR3: TGTGCCAGCAGCTTAACCGGGCCCCACAATGAGCAGTTCTTC. It specifies CASSLTGPHNEQFF.